The 30 T cell receptor beta chains reported below all come from one sample, sequenced in a study of blood T cell repertoires in COVID-19. The table came from immunoSEQ multiplex PCR; TCRdb's copy has only in-frame clones and leaves some out. The sample has under 300,000 clones; roughly 88% are singletons. The specimen was peripheral blood. The receptors stem from a man aged 25-45 years who had recovered from COVID-19.

The chain links TRBV11-3 to TRBJ2-5; D may be TRBD1 (6 bases). Per germline, CDR1 SGHNT and CDR2 YENEEA. The CDR3 is 13 residues long. V lost 5 bases and J lost 3, with 10 bases in between. DNA of the CDR3: TGTGCCAGCAGCCCCCGGACAGAAGAGACCCAGTACTTC. Protein sequence: CASSPRTEETQYF.

V is TRBV10-3 and J is TRBJ2-1; 10 bases align to TRBD1. The CDR3 is made up of 15 amino acids. CDR1 and CDR2 from the germline V gene are ENHRY and SYGVKD. V lost 7 bases and J lost 5; bases outside the gene matches: 8. The CDR3 reads CAITQRTGGNNEQFF. CDR3 DNA: TGTGCCATCACCCAAAGGACAGGGGGGAACAATGAGCAGTTCTTC.

The J gene is TRBJ1-2, the V gene TRBV5-1; 7 bases align to TRBD1. The CDR3 contains 15 residues. V lost 4 bases, J lost 1 base, and 7 bases stayed unmatched. Germline-derived CDR1 and CDR2 are SGHRS and YFSETQ. The CDR3: CASSLTGVSNYGYTF. The CDR3 coding sequence is TGCGCCAGCAGCCTAACAGGGGTCAGTAACTATGGCTACACCTTC.

This chain uses TRBV6-6 with TRBJ1-1; D is perhaps TRBD1 (5 bases). Trimming left V 6 bases short and J 5 bases short, with 13 bases between. Germline CDR1 is MNHNY and CDR2 is SVGAGI (reference sequence). The CDR3 is 13 residues long. CDR3 bases: TGTGCCAGCAGGGAGGGGCTGGGGACTGAAGCTTTCTTT. As protein: CASREGLGTEAFF.

The rearrangement uses TRBV19 and TRBJ2-2; D gene uncertain. The germline V and J ends were trimmed by 3 bases and 5 bases, with 10 bases remaining between them. The germline gives CDR1 LNHDA, CDR2 SQIVND (reference sequence). CDR3 length: 14 amino acids. The chain's CDR3 is CASSMGIVTGELFF. CDR3 DNA sequence: TGTGCCAGTAGTATGGGCATCGTTACCGGGGAGCTGTTTTTT.

This rearrangement joins TRBV5-4 to TRBJ1-4; 9 bases are shared with TRBD1. The CDR3 totals 14 residues. The junction had 5 bases not matched to a gene; V was cut back by 4 bases and J by 7 bases. CDR1 is SGHNT and CDR2 is YYREEE in the germline V gene (reference sequence). CDR3 bases: TGTGCCAGCAGCCGGGACAGGGTGGGTGAAAAACTGTTTTTT. Its protein is CASSRDRVGEKLFF.

The gene calls are TRBV7-2 and TRBJ2-5, with 11 positions matching TRBD1. The CDR3 contains 16 residues. V lost 5 bases, J lost 5 bases, and 10 bases stayed unmatched. Per the germline V gene, CDR1 is SGHTA and CDR2 is FQGNSA. Here the CDR3 reads CASSTGQGAAWETQYF. In DNA form, the CDR3 reads TGTGCCAGCAGCACCGGACAGGGGGCTGCGTGGGAGACCCAGTACTTC.

V usage is TRBV7-6 and J usage is TRBJ2-6, with 11 positions matching TRBD2. CDR3 size: 18 residues. CDR1 is SGHVS and CDR2 is FNYEAQ in the germline V gene. V lost 5 bases to trimming and J lost 0 bases; unmatched junction nucleotides: 6. Written as DNA, the CDR3 is TGTGCCAGCAGCCTACTAGCGGGGGCGTTCTCTGGGGCCAACGTCCTGACTTTC. It yields the protein CASSLLAGAFSGANVLTF.

The CDR3 DNA is TGTGCCACCCTAGGACAGACCCAAGAGACCCAGTACTTC. This codes for CATLGQTQETQYF. The V and J genes are TRBV19 and TRBJ2-5, with D perhaps matching TRBD1 (6 bases). V was clipped by 10 bases and J by 1 base, with 13 bases between them. The CDR3 is 13 amino acids. Germline CDR1 is LNHDA and CDR2 is SQIVND (reference sequence).

V is TRBV2 and J is TRBJ1-1; no clear D gene. This CDR3 is 15 amino acids long. Trimming removed 3 bases from V and 0 bases from J, with 11 bases in between. In germline, CDR1 is SNHLY, CDR2 FYNNEI. DNA for the CDR3: TGTGCCAGCAGTGAGCGGGAACTTATGAACACTGAAGCTTTCTTT. It specifies CASSERELMNTEAFF.

V is TRBV7-9 and J is TRBJ1-1, with 11 bases fitting TRBD1. This CDR3 region has 17 residues. The germline V gene has CDR1 SEHNR and CDR2 FQNEAQ (reference sequence). The V gene end was trimmed by 7 bases and the J gene end by 0 bases; junction bases not matched to a gene: 10. The DNA of the CDR3 is TGTGCCAGCACCATCCGGGACAGGGGGGCGATGAACACTGAAGCTTTCTTT. This sequence encodes CASTIRDRGAMNTEAFF.

The chain combines TRBV9 with TRBJ2-1; 10 nucleotides agree with TRBD2. This CDR3 contains 17 residues. Germline-derived CDR1 and CDR2 are SGDLS and YYNGEE. The V and J ends lost 3 bases and 6 bases, in that order; junction bases with no gene match: 12. CDR3 in amino acids: CASSEEPLSGGVNEQFF. In DNA, the CDR3 is TGTGCCAGCAGCGAAGAGCCCCTCAGCGGGGGGGTCAATGAGCAGTTCTTC. Together with reference TRBV9 and TRBJ2-1, the CDR3 gives the full variable domain: DSGVTQTPKHLITATGQRVTLRCSPRSGDLSVYWYQQSLDQGLQFLIQYYNGEERAKGNILERFSAQQFPDLHSELNLSSLELGDSALYFCASSEEPLSGGVNEQFFGPGTRLTVL.

The genes are TRBV5-4 and TRBJ1-4; D perhaps matches TRBD1 (6 bases). The CDR3 runs 13 residues. The V end was cut by 1 base, the J end by 7 bases, with 8 bases between. Looked up from germline, CDR1 is SGHNT and CDR2 is YYREEE (reference sequence). The CDR3 DNA is TGTGCCAGCAGCTTGCCCAGGGGTGAAAAACTGTTTTTT. This sequence encodes CASSLPRGEKLFF.

The chain employs TRBV7-9 and TRBJ2-3, with 12 nucleotides matching TRBD2. Germline V gene lookup returns CDR1 SEHNR and CDR2 FQNEAQ (reference sequence). V gave up 6 bases and J gave up 6 bases; unmatched junction bases: 4. The CDR3 is 14 residues long. Written as DNA, the CDR3 is TGTGCCAGCAGGGCGACTAGCGGGGGCGATACGCAGTATTTT. Translated: CASRATSGGDTQYF.

The chain carries TRBV6-4 and TRBJ1-1, with 7 bases matching TRBD1. CDR1 MRHNA and CDR2 SNTAGT come from the germline V gene. There are 15 residues in the CDR3. Trimming took 5 bases from V and 1 from J; bases not matched to a gene: 7. CDR3: CASSRQGGKNTEAFF. The CDR3 DNA follows: TGTGCCAGCAGTCGACAGGGTGGAAAGAACACTGAAGCTTTCTTT.

The CDR3 here is CASSLGGQVLEQFF. The CDR3 coding sequence is TGTGCCAGCAGCTTAGGGGGGCAGGTCTTGGAGCAGTTCTTC. The chain recombines TRBV11-3 with TRBJ2-1, with D maybe TRBD1 (6 bases). Looked up from germline, CDR1 is SGHNT and CDR2 is YENEEA. The CDR3 extends over 14 amino acids. V lost 1 base and J 10 bases, leaving 14 bases between the germline ends.

The table lists this clone with a count of one. This chain joins TRBV27 and TRBJ2-1; D is uncertain. CDR1 and CDR2 (germline): MNHEY, SMNVEV (reference sequence). This CDR3 region has 14 residues. V shed 5 bases and J shed 7 bases, with 15 bases lying between them. The CDR3, as DNA: TGTGCCAGCAGTCCCCCACTTGGGCCGAATGAGCAGTTCTTC. It is translated as CASSPPLGPNEQFF.

This clone was detected only once. This CDR3 is CASSLFQRGYTF. For the CDR3, the DNA is TGTGCCAGCAGTTTATTTCAGAGGGGCTACACCTTC. This sequence joins TRBV12-3 or TRBV12-4 and TRBJ1-2; D gene unclear. V was clipped by 2 bases and J by 8 bases, with 9 bases between them. This CDR3 region has 12 residues.

This clone was seen a few times. The chain links TRBV5-1 to TRBJ1-2; no firm D call. This CDR3 region has 14 residues. V lost 0 bases, J lost 6 bases, and 12 bases lay in between. Germline CDR1 reads SGHRS; CDR2 reads YFSETQ. The CDR3 protein is CASSLVSGENGYTF. DNA for the CDR3: TGCGCCAGCAGCTTGGTTTCTGGGGAGAATGGCTACACCTTC.

The chain links TRBV4-1 to TRBJ1-1; no definite D call. V lost 0 bases, J lost 3 bases, and 20 bases lay in between. Germline values: CDR1 MGHRA, CDR2 YSYEKL. CDR3 length equals 18 residues. The CDR3 DNA sequence: TGCGCCAGCAGCCAAGATGTAGCCAACGTGGCGATGGACACTGAAGCTTTCTTT. This encodes CASSQDVANVAMDTEAFF.

J is TRBJ1-2 and V is TRBV7-2; TRBD1 matches 7 bases. The CDR3 loop spans 14 amino acids. Germline assignment: CDR1 SGHTA and CDR2 FQGNSA. Trimming removed 1 base from V and 8 bases from J; junction bases left unmatched: 7. CDR3: CASSLGGGLNGYTF. In nucleotides, the CDR3 is TGTGCCAGCAGCTTAGGAGGGGGCCTGAACGGCTACACCTTC.

This clone was seen more than once but under ten times. This chain connects TRBV9 to TRBJ1-6; 7 positions match TRBD1. Germline V gene data show CDR1 as SGDLS and CDR2 as YYNGEE. This CDR3 spans 15 amino acids. V trimming: 3 bases; J trimming: 7 bases; junction bases outside the gene matches: 7. The CDR3: CASSETGMGNSPLHF. The DNA of the CDR3 is TGTGCCAGCAGCGAGACAGGGATGGGGAATTCACCCCTCCACTTT.

The CDR3 DNA is TGTGCCAGCAGTTGGTCTGGACAGACTAACTATGGCTACACCTTC. Amino acids: CASSWSGQTNYGYTF. The V call is TRBV6-1, the J call TRBJ1-2; TRBD1 might be the D (6 bases). The CDR3 is 15 amino acids. The V end lost 5 bases, the J end lost 0 bases, and 13 bases lay between the germline ends. Germline V gene data show CDR1 as MNHNS and CDR2 as SASEGT.

This clone has just a few counts. This specimen includes other DNA sequences encoding the same CDR3. This chain connects TRBV18 to TRBJ2-3; 7 nucleotides agree with TRBD2. J was trimmed by 4 bases and V by 3 bases; bases with no gene match: 4. The CDR3 consists of 14 residues. Germline-derived CDR1 and CDR2 are KGHSH and LQKENI. In nucleotides, the CDR3 is TGTGCCAGCTCACCCGTCAGCGGGGCAGATACGCAGTATTTT. This gives the protein CASSPVSGADTQYF. Drawing the rest from reference TRBV18 and TRBJ2-3, the complete variable domain is NAGVMQNPRHLVRRRGQEARLRCSPMKGHSHVYWYRQLPEEGLKFMVYLQKENIIDESGMPKERFSAEFPKEGPSILRIQQVVRGDSAAYFCASSPVSGADTQYFGPGTRLTVL.

In this sample, this clone turned up once. The chain joins TRBV11-2 to TRBJ2-7; 7 nucleotides match TRBD1. This CDR3 is built from 13 residues. CDR1 is SGHAT and CDR2 is FQNNGV in the germline V gene. The trim removed 5 bases at V and 2 bases at J, leaving 3 bases unmatched. For the CDR3, the DNA is TGTGCCAGCAGCCCGGACAGGACCTACGAGCAGTACTTC. This encodes CASSPDRTYEQYF.

The chain has TRBV6-5 and TRBJ1-2, with 10 nucleotides matching TRBD1. J gave up 7 bases and V 5 bases, and 4 bases lay outside the gene matches. Germline V gene sequence: CDR1 MNHEY, CDR2 SVGAGI. This CDR3 region has 13 residues. The CDR3 here is CASSRGQGGGYTF. The CDR3 DNA follows: TGTGCCAGCAGTCGCGGACAGGGGGGTGGCTACACCTTC.

V gene TRBV27 combines with J gene TRBJ1-4, with TRBD1 as a possible D gene (6 bases). Trimming removed 2 bases at V and 2 bases at J, with 9 bases between. This CDR3 has 15 amino acids. Germline-derived CDR1 and CDR2 are MNHEY and SMNVEV (reference sequence). This chain's CDR3 is CASSLAGVTNEKLFF. The CDR3 bases are TGTGCCAGCAGTTTAGCAGGGGTGACTAATGAAAAACTGTTTTTT.

The V and J genes are TRBV19 and TRBJ1-5, with 9 bases identical to TRBD1. The length of the CDR3 is 17 residues. From germline, CDR1 is LNHDA and CDR2 SQIVND (reference sequence). The V segment lost 5 bases and the J segment 4 bases; nucleotides outside the gene matches: 12. CDR3: CASSPLPQGAGNQPQHF. CDR3 DNA: TGTGCCAGTAGTCCACTCCCACAGGGGGCTGGGAATCAGCCCCAGCATTTT.

This clone has a single count. The chain uses TRBV3-1 (or the pseudogene TRBV3-2) and TRBJ1-4; D unclear. The ends were cut back, 6 bases at V and 3 bases at J, with 14 bases in the middle. Per germline, CDR1 LGHDT and CDR2 YNNKEL (reference sequence). This CDR3 is 15 amino acids long. CDR3 protein: CASSHVTWPNEKLFF. The CDR3 nucleotides read TGTGCCAGCAGTCACGTTACGTGGCCTAATGAAAAACTGTTTTTT.

J is TRBJ2-7 and V is TRBV5-1; TRBD1 agrees at 8 bases. From germline, CDR1 is SGHRS and CDR2 YFSETQ. CDR3 length: 12 amino acids. The V gene end was trimmed by 5 bases and the J gene end by 2 bases; junction bases not matched to a gene: 0. The CDR3 loop is CASRDRAYEQYF. The CDR3 DNA follows: TGCGCCAGCAGGGACAGGGCCTACGAGCAGTACTTC.